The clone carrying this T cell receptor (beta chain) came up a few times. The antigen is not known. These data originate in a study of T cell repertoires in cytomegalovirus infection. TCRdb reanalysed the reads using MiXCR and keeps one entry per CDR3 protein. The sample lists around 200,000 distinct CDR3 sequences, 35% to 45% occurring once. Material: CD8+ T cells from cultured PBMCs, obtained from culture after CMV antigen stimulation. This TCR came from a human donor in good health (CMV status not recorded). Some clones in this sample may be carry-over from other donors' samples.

Here the CDR3 DNA reads TGCGCCAGCAGCCAGGAAGGACAGGGGACTGGAAACACCATATATTTT. This gives the protein CASSQEGQGTGNTIYF. The genes are TRBV4-1 and TRBJ1-3, with 9 bases aligning to TRBD1. Germline assignment: CDR1 MGHRA and CDR2 YSYEKL. Unmatched junction bases numbered 5, after V lost 3 bases and J lost 2 bases. This CDR3 comprises 16 residues.